The rows below give T cell receptor beta chains drawn from one sample of a study of Graves' ophthalmopathy and Graves' hyperthyroidism. TCRdb re-analysed the multiplex PCR reads in MiXCR, keeping a single row per CDR3 protein. Here the sample spans about 590,000 distinct CDR3 sequences, 35% to 45% being singletons. The sequenced sample consisted of peripheral blood or thyroid tissue (not recorded which). The origin of the receptors is an adult man with Graves' hyperthyroidism. CDR3s include the opening cysteine and the closing phenylalanine or tryptophan. Each record gives: D gene, V gene, J gene, clone size, CDR3 protein, CDR3 DNA. The D gene is left open where the match is weak. A clone size is listed for some rows: how often the clone was seen (once, few, many), or a class if it is expanded.

TRBD2,TRBV7-9,TRBJ2-7,NA,CASSQGTSGRGPSYEQYF,TGTGCCAGCAGCCAAGGGACTAGCGGGAGAGGGCCCTCCTACGAGCAGTACTTC
NA,TRBV6-5,TRBJ2-7,many,CASSYLGRRGSSYEQYF,TGTGCCAGCAGTTACCTCGGTCGCAGGGGTTCATCCTACGAGCAGTACTTC
NA,TRBV20-1,TRBJ2-5,many,CSAARETQYF,TGCAGTGCCGCTAGAGAGACCCAGTACTTC
NA,TRBV7-9,TRBJ1-2,few,CASSLVGGFGDGYTF,TGTGCCAGCAGCTTAGTTGGGGGTTTCGGCGATGGCTACACCTTC
NA,TRBV28,TRBJ1-6,NA,CASSLTPPSYNSPLHF,TGTGCCAGCAGTTTAACCCCCCCTTCTTATAATTCACCCCTCCACTTT
NA,TRBV7-2,TRBJ2-5,many,CASSLVGVETQYF,TGTGCCAGCAGCTTAGTGGGCGTAGAGACCCAGTACTTC
NA,TRBV5-1,TRBJ2-5,NA,CASRHETQYF,TGCGCCAGCAGACATGAGACCCAGTACTTC
NA,TRBV2,TRBJ2-7,many,CASRDDDRTEQYF,TGTGCCAGCAGGGATGATGACAGGACCGAGCAGTACTTC
NA,TRBV7-8,TRBJ2-7,many,CASSLRLVTYEQYF,TGTGCCAGCAGCTTACGACTAGTCACTTACGAGCAGTACTTC
NA,TRBV9,TRBJ1-2,NA,CASSVGGNSYGYTF,TGTGCCAGCAGCGTAGGTGGGAACAGCTATGGCTACACCTTC
TRBD1,TRBV10-3,TRBJ2-2,many,CAISEQDRENTGELFF,TGTGCCATCAGTGAGCAGGACAGGGAAAACACCGGGGAGCTGTTTTTT
NA,TRBV20-1,TRBJ2-7,NA,CSARDLGQWAYEQYF,TGCAGTGCTAGAGATCTAGGGCAGTGGGCTTACGAGCAGTACTTC
TRBD1,TRBV9,TRBJ1-1,many,CASGPPGTGGSAEAFF,TGTGCCAGCGGCCCTCCCGGGACAGGGGGCAGCGCTGAAGCTTTCTTT
TRBD2,TRBV5-1,TRBJ2-2,many,CASSLAAGVDTGELFF,TGCGCCAGCAGCTTGGCGGCGGGAGTAGACACCGGGGAGCTGTTTTTT
TRBD1,TRBV7-6,TRBJ2-6,NA,CASSLGTGAYVLTF,TGTGCCAGCAGCTTAGGGACAGGGGCCTACGTCCTGACTTTC
TRBD1,TRBV10-3,TRBJ1-1,many,CAISPGTENTEAFF,TGTGCCATCAGTCCCGGGACAGAGAACACTGAAGCTTTCTTT
TRBD1,TRBV5-4,TRBJ1-4,many,CASSLATEGQNEKLFF,TGTGCCAGCAGCTTGGCTACCGAGGGACAGAATGAAAAACTGTTTTTT
NA,TRBV7-8,TRBJ2-5,many,CASSLEGRRETQYF,TGTGCCAGCAGCTTAGAAGGCAGGCGGGAGACCCAGTACTTC
NA,TRBV7-6,TRBJ1-5,many,CASSQTSNQPQHF,TGTGCCAGCAGCCAAACTAGCAATCAGCCCCAGCATTTT
TRBD2,TRBV7-2,TRBJ2-5,NA,CASSLSEASGRLDTQYF,TGTGCCAGCAGCCTGAGTGAGGCTAGCGGGAGGCTGGACACCCAGTACTTC
TRBD1,TRBV7-2,TRBJ1-4,few,CASSLIGTANEKLFF,TGTGCCAGCAGCTTAATCGGGACAGCCAATGAAAAACTGTTTTTT
NA,TRBV9,TRBJ1-2,many,CASSVGSVYTF,TGTGCCAGCAGCGTAGGTAGTGTCTACACCTTC
NA,TRBV5-6,TRBJ1-4,NA,CASSVQALLNEKLFF,TGTGCCAGCAGCGTTCAGGCGCTGTTAAATGAAAAACTGTTTTTT
NA,TRBV6-2/TRBV6-3,TRBJ2-7,many,CASSSPLVGPYEQYF,TGTGCCAGCAGTTCTCCGCTCGTGGGTCCCTACGAGCAGTACTTC
NA,TRBV7-8,TRBJ2-6,many,CASSSLGAGANVLTF,TGTGCCAGCAGCTCACTCGGGGCTGGGGCCAACGTCCTGACTTTC
TRBD1,TRBV30,TRBJ2-7,many,CASARTGTEQYF,TGTGCCTCCGCAAGGACAGGGACCGAGCAGTACTTC
NA,TRBV7-9,TRBJ2-7,NA,CASSLEEARGVQYF,TGTGCTAGCAGCTTAGAGGAAGCGAGGGGCGTGCAGTACTTC
NA,TRBV20-1,TRBJ1-1,many,CSARDYLRGERTEAFF,TGCAGTGCTAGAGATTATCTGCGGGGGGAGAGGACTGAAGCTTTCTTT
NA,TRBV7-2,TRBJ2-6,NA,CASSLQLRQSGANVLTF,TGTGCCAGCAGCTTACAACTCCGACAGTCAGGGGCCAACGTCCTGACTTTC
NA,TRBV12-5,TRBJ1-1,many,CASGLVGIPNTEAFF,TGTGCTAGTGGTTTGGTGGGGATCCCGAACACTGAAGCTTTCTTT
NA,TRBV10-3,TRBJ1-1,many,CAIRKGTNTEAFF,TGTGCCATCAGGAAAGGGACTAACACTGAAGCTTTCTTT
NA,TRBV2,TRBJ1-1,many,CASSEVTGGTEAFF,TGTGCCAGCAGTGAAGTGACAGGAGGAACTGAAGCTTTCTTT